A selection of T cell receptor beta chains follows, all from one sample in a study of blood T cells in healthy people across ages. TCRdb independently ran MiXCR on the 5' RACE reads; one entry per CDR3 protein. The table records approximately 800,000 distinct CDR3 sequences, 46% of them present only once. The sequencing input was blood. The receptor set was obtained from an elderly man in good health. Both conserved end residues are trimmed from each CDR3. Where a row states a size, it is once, few, many or the class of an expanded clone; other rows omit it.

size	V	J	CDR3
.	TRBV24-1	TRBJ2-2	ATSDPSTGELF
.	TRBV19	TRBJ2-1	ASQDRHSAPENEQF
few	TRBV5-1	TRBJ2-7	ASSPKLAGRYEQY
few	TRBV20-1	TRBJ2-1	SARDPIGLAGGTYNEQF
many	TRBV4-1	TRBJ2-3	ASSQGQGDTQY
.	TRBV18	TRBJ1-2	ASSPAAGGGYT
once	TRBV28	TRBJ1-2	AILAGRLGRGYT
.	TRBV12-3/TRBV12-4	TRBJ2-7	ASTQGQGYYEQY
few	TRBV7-6	TRBJ2-7	ASSSGTGGFEQY
.	TRBV5-1	.	ASSVSGWETQY
.	TRBV5-6	TRBJ1-2	ASSDWRGYT
.	TRBV24-1	TRBJ2-1	ATSGTTSGAYNEQF
.	TRBV3-1	TRBJ2-6	ASSQPGQGVSGANVLT
.	TRBV4-1	TRBJ2-1	ASSQEGSPFYNEQF
once	TRBV29-1	TRBJ2-4	SVEVTGPNIQY
.	TRBV7-3	TRBJ2-3	ASSITSGRTDTQY
.	TRBV10-3	TRBJ2-2	AISEHPGLQEPANTGELF
.	TRBV3-1	TRBJ1-1	ASSQVPDTEAF
.	TRBV6-5	TRBJ1-2	ASTKEYRGAYGYT
once	TRBV20-1	TRBJ2-7	SARDPTTGRRFDEQY
.	TRBV7-9	TRBJ2-3	ASSPPQASTQY
few	TRBV3-1	TRBJ2-1	ASSPYRLAGNYNEQF
few	TRBV24-1	TRBJ2-1	ATSDPGTSGPYNEQF
.	TRBV14	TRBJ2-2	ASNGLAGGTGELF
.	TRBV20-1	TRBJ2-6	SASPQGAGTGANVLT
.	TRBV7-2	TRBJ2-7	ASSLEFLGLNSYEQY
.	TRBV3-1	TRBJ2-1	ASSHGTGGDEQF